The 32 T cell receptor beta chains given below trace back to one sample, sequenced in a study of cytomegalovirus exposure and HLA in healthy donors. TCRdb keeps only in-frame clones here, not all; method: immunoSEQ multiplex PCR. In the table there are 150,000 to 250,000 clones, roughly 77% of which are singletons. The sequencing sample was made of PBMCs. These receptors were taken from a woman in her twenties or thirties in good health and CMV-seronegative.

This CDR3 is CSVLRGGGEKLFF. The CDR3, as DNA: TGCAGCGTTCTTAGAGGGGGAGGGGAAAAACTGTTTTTT. The V call is TRBV29-1, the J call TRBJ1-4, with TRBD1 as a possible D gene (6 bases). V was shortened by 5 bases and J by 8 bases, with 15 bases between the two germline ends. Germline CDR1 SQVTM, CDR2 ANQGSEA. CDR3 length equals 13 residues. Using reference TRBV29-1 and TRBJ1-4 for the parts outside the CDR3, the full variable domain is SAVISQKPSRDICQRGTSLTIQCQVDSQVTMMFWYRQQPGQSLTLIATANQGSEATYESGFVIDKFPISRPNLTFSTLTVSNMSPEDSSIYLCSVLRGGGEKLFFGSGTQLSVL.

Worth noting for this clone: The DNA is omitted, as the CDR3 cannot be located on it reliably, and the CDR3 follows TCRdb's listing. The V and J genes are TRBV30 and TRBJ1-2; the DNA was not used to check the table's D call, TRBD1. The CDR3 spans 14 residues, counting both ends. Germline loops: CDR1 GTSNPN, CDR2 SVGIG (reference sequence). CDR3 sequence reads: CAWGTGTATFRFTF.

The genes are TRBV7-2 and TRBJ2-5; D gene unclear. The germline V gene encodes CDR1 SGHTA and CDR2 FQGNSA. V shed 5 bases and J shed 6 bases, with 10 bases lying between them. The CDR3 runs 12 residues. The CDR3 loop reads CASSLNTQTQYF. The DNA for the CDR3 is TGTGCCAGCAGCCTGAACACCCAGACCCAGTACTTC.

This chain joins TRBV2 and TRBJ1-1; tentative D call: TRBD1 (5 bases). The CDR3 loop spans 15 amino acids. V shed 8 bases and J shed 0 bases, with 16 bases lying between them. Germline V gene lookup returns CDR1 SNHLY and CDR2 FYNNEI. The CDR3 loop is CASELSREVNTEAFF. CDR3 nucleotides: TGTGCCAGCGAGCTTAGCAGGGAGGTGAACACTGAAGCTTTCTTT.

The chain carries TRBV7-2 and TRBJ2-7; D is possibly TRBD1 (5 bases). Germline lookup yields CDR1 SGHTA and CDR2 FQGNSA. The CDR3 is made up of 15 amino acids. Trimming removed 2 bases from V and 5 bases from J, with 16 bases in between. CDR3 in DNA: TGTGCCAGCAGCTTAAGCAGGGCGGTTCAAAACGAGCAGTACTTC. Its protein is CASSLSRAVQNEQYF.

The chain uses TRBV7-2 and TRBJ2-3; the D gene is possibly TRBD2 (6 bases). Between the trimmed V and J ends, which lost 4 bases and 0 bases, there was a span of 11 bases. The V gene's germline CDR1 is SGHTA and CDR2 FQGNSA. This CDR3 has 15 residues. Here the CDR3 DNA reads TGTGCCAGCAGCTCGGACTATTTGAGCACAGATACGCAGTATTTT. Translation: CASSSDYLSTDTQYF.

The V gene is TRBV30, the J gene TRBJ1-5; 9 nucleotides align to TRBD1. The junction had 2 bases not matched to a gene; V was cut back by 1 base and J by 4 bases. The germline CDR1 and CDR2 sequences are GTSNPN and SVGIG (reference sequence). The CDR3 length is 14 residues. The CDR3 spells CAWSAGTGNQPQHF. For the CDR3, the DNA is TGTGCCTGGAGTGCCGGGACAGGGAATCAGCCCCAGCATTTT.

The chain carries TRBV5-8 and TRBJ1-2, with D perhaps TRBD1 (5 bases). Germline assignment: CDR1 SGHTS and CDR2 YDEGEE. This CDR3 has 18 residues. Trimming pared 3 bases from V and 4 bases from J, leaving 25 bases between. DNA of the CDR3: TGTGCCAGCAGCTCAATCGTCGGACGGCCGGGGGAGAGCTATGGCTACACCTTC. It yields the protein CASSSIVGRPGESYGYTF.

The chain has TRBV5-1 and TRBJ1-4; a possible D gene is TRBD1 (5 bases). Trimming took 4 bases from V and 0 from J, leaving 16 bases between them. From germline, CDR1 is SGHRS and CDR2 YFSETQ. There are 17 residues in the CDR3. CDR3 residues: CASSIGHTIATNEKLFF. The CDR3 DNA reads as TGCGCCAGCAGCATAGGACACACCATTGCAACTAATGAAAAACTGTTTTTT.

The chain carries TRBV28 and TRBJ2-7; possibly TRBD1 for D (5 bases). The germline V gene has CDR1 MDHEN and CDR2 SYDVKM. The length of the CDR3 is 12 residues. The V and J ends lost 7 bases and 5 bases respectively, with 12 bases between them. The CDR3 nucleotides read TGTGCCAGCACCCGACAGTCCCACGAGCAGTACTTC. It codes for CASTRQSHEQYF.

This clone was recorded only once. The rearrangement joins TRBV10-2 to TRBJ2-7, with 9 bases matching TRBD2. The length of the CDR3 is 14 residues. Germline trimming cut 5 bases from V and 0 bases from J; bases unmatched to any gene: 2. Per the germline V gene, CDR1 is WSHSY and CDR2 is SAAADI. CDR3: CASSLTSGSYEQYF. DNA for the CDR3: TGCGCCAGCAGTCTGACTAGCGGCTCCTACGAGCAGTACTTC.

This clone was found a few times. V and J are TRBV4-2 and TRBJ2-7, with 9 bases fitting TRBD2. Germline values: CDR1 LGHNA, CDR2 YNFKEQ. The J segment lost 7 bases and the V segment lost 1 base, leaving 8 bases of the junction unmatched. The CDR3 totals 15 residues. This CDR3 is CASSQGSSGSEEQYF. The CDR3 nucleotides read TGTGCCAGCAGCCAAGGTAGTAGCGGGAGTGAAGAGCAGTACTTC.

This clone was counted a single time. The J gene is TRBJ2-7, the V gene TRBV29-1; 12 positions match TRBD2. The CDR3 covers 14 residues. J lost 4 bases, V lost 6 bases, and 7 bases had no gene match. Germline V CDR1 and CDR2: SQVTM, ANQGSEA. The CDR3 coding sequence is TGCAGCGTGTCGACTAGCGGGAGAAAGTACGAGCAGTACTTC. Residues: CSVSTSGRKYEQYF.

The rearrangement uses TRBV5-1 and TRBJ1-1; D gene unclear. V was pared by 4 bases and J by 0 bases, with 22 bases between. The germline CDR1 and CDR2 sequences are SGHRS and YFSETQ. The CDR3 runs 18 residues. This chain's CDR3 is CASSGRPIFRTMNTEAFF. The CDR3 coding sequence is TGCGCCAGCAGCGGCAGGCCTATCTTCCGCACAATGAACACTGAAGCTTTCTTT.

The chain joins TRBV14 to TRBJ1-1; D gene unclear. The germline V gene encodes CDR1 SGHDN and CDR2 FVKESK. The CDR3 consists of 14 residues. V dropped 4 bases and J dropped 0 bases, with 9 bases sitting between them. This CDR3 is CASSRSGMNTEAFF. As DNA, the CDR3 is TGTGCCAGCAGCCGTAGTGGTATGAACACTGAAGCTTTCTTT.

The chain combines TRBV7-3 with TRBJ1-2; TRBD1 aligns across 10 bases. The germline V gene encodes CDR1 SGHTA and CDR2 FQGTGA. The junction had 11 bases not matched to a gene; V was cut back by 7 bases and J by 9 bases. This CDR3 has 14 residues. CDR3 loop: CASTLTGGAASYTF. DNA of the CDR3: TGTGCCAGCACCCTGACAGGGGGCGCGGCAAGCTACACCTTC.

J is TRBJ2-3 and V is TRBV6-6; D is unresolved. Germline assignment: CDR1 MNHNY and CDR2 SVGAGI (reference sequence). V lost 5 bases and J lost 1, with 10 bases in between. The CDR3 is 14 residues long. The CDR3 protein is CASSLTGRTDTQYF. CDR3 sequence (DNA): TGTGCCAGCAGTCTAACGGGTCGCACAGATACGCAGTATTTT.

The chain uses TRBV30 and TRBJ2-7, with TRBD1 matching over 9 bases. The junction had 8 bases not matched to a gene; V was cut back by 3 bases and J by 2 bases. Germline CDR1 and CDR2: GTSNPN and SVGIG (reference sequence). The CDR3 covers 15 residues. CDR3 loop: CAWRTSGTGTYEQYF. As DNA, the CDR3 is TGTGCCTGGAGAACCTCCGGGACAGGGACCTACGAGCAGTACTTC.

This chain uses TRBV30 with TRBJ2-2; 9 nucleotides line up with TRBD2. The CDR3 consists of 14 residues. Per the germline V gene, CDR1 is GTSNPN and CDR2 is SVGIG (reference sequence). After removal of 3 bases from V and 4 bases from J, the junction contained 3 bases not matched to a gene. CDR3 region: CAWRGGGGTGELFF. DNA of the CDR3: TGTGCCTGGAGAGGCGGGGGGGGCACCGGGGAGCTGTTTTTT.

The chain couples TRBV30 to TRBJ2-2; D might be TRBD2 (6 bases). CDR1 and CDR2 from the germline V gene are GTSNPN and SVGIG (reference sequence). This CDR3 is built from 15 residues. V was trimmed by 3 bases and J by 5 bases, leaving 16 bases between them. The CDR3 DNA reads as TGTGCCTGGAGGCGGGGAGGATCAAAAACCGGGGAGCTGTTTTTT. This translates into CAWRRGGSKTGELFF.

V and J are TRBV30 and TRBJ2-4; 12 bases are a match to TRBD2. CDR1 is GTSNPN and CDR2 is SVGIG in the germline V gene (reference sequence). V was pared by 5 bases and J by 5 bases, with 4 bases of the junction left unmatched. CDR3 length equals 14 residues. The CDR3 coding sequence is TGTGCCTGGCGAACTAGCGGGAGGCAAAACATTCAGTACTTC. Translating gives CAWRTSGRQNIQYF.

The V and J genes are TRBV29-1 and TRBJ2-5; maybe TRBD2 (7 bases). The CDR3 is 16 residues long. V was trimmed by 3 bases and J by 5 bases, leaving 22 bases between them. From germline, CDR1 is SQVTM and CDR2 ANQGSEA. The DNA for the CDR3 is TGCAGCGTTGATAGGGGGGGGTTTAGCGTCCGGGAGACCCAGTACTTC. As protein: CSVDRGGFSVRETQYF. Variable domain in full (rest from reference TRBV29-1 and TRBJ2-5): SAVISQKPSRDICQRGTSLTIQCQVDSQVTMMFWYRQQPGQSLTLIATANQGSEATYESGFVIDKFPISRPNLTFSTLTVSNMSPEDSSIYLCSVDRGGFSVRETQYFGPGTRLLVL.

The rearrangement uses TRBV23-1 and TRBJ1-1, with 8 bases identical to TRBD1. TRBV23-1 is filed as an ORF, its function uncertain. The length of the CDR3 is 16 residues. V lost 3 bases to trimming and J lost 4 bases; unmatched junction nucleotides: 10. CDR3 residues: CASSHPIQGDITEAFF. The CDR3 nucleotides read TGCGCCAGCAGTCACCCTATACAGGGGGATATCACTGAAGCTTTCTTT.

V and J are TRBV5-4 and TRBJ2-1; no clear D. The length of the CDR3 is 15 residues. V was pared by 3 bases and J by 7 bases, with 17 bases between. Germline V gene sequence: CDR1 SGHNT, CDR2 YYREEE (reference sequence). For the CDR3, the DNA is TGTGCCAGCAGCTCGTGGGCGAGAAGGCTGAATGAGCAGTTCTTC. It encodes CASSSWARRLNEQFF.

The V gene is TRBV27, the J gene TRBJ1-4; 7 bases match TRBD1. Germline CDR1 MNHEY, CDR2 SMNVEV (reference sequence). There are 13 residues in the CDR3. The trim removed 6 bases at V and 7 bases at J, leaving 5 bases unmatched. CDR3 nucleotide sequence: TGTGCCAGCAGGGTTCAGGGGGTTGAAAAACTGTTTTTT. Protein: CASRVQGVEKLFF.

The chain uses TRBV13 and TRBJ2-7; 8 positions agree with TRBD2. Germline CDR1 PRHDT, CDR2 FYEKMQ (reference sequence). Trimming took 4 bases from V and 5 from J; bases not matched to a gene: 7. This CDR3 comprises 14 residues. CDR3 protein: CASSSLVAGNEQYF. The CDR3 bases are TGTGCCAGCAGCTCTCTGGTAGCGGGAAACGAGCAGTACTTC.

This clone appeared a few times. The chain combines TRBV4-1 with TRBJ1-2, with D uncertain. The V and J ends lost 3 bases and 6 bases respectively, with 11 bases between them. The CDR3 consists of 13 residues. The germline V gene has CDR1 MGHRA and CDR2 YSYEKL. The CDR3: CASSHDDTHGYTF. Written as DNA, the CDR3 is TGCGCCAGCAGCCACGACGACACCCATGGCTACACCTTC.

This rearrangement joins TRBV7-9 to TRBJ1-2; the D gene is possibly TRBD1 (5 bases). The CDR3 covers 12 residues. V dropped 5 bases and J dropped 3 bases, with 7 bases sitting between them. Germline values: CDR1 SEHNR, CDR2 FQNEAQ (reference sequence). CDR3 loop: CASSRDYYGYTF. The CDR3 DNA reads TGTGCCAGCAGCCGGGACTACTATGGCTACACCTTC.

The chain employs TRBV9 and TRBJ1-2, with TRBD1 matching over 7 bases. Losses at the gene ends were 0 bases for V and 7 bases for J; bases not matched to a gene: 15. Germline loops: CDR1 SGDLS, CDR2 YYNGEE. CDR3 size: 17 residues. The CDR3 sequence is CASSVDPGPRGIGGYTF. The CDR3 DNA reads TGTGCCAGCAGCGTAGACCCAGGCCCCAGGGGGATCGGTGGCTACACCTTC.

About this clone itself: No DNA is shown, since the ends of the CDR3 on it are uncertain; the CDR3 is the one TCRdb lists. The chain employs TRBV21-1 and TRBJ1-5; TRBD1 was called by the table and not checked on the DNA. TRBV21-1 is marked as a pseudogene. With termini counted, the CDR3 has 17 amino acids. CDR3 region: CASSKMVAGGSNQPQHF.

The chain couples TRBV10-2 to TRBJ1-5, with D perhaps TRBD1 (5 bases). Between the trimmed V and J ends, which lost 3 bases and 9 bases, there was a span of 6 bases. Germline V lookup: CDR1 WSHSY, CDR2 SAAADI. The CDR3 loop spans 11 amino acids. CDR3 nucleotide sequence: TGCGCCAGCAGTGATCAGGGGCCCCAGCATTTT. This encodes CASSDQGPQHF.

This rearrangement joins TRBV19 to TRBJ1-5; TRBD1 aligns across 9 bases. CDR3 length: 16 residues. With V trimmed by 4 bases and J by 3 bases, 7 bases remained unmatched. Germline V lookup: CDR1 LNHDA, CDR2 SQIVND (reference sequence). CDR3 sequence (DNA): TGTGCCAGTAGTACCACAGACAGGGGGACCAATCAGCCCCAGCATTTT. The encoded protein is CASSTTDRGTNQPQHF.